The clone carrying this T cell receptor (beta chain) was counted between two and nine times. Its antigen is not identified. The data were obtained in a study of T cells in Graves' hyperthyroidism and ophthalmopathy. Study-level points and caveats: Most thyroid clonotypes expanded above 0.001 appeared in blood too.

The germline gives CDR1 SQVTM, CDR2 ANQGSEA. V was cut by 7 bases and J by 5 bases, with 8 bases left in between. The CDR3 length is 10 residues. Template material for amplifying TCR beta CDR3 regions consisted of RNA transcripts. A set of HTBI primers served as the primers for a first-round RT-PCR of the TCR CDR3. MiXCR, applied by TCRdb to the multiplex PCR reads, yields one record per CDR3 protein. The repertoire holds around 300,000 distinct CDR3 sequences, with about 14% as singletons. V usage is TRBV29-1 and J usage is TRBJ2-5; no definite D call. The sequencing input was blood. The sequence was obtained from a woman aged 25 to 39 with Graves' hyperthyroidism that later progressed to Graves' ophthalmopathy. CDR3 loop: CSGMRETQYF. As DNA, the CDR3 is TGCAGCGGGATGAGGGAGACCCAGTACTTC.